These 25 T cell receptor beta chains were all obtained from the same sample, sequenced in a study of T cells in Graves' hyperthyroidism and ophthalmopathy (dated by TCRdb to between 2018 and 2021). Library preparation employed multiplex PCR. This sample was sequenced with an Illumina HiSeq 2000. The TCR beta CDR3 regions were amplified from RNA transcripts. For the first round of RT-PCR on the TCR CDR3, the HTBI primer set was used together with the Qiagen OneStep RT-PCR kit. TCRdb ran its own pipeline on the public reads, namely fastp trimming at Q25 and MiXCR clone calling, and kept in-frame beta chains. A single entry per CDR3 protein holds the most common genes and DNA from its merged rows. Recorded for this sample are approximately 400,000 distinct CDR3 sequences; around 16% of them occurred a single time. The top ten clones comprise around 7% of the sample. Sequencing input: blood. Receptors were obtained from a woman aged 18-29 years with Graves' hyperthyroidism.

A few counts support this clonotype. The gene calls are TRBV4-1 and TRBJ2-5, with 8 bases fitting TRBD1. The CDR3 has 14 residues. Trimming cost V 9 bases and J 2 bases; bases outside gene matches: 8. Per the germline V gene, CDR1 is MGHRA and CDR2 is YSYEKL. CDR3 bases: TGCGCCAGTAAACCCACAGGGGGACAAGAGACCCAGTACTTC. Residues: CASKPTGGQETQYF.

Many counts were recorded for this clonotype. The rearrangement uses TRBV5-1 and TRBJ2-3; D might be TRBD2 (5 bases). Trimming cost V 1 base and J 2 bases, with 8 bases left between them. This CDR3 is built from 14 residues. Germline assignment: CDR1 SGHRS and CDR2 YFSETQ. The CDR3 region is CASSLPGNTDTQYF. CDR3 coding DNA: TGCGCCAGCAGCTTGCCGGGAAACACAGATACGCAGTATTTT.

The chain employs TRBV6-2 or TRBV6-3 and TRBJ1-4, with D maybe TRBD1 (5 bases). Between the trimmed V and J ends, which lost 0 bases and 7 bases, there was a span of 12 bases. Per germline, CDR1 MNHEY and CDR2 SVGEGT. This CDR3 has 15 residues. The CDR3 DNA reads TGTGCCAGCAGTTACTCAGGGGACTCGGGTGAAAAACTGTTTTTT. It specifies CASSYSGDSGEKLFF.

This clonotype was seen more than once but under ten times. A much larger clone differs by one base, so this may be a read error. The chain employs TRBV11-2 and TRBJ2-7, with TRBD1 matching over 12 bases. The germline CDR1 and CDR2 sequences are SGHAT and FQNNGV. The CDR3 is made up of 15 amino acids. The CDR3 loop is CASSYEGQGAVEQHF. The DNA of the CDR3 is TGTGCCAGCAGTTATGAGGGACAGGGGGCCGTCGAGCAGCACTTC.

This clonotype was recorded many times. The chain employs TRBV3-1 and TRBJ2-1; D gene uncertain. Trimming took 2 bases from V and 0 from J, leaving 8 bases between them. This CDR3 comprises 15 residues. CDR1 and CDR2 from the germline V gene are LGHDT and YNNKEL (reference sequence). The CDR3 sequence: CASSQSGRSYNEQFF. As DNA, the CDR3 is TGTGCCAGCAGCCAATCGGGCCGCTCCTACAATGAGCAGTTCTTC.

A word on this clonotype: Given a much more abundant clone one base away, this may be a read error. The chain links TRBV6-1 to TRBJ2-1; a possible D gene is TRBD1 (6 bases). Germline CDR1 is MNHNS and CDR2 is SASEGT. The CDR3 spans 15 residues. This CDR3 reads CTSCRTGTPYNEQFF. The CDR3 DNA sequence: TGTACCAGCTGTCGTACCGGGACACCGTACAATGAGCAGTTCTTC.

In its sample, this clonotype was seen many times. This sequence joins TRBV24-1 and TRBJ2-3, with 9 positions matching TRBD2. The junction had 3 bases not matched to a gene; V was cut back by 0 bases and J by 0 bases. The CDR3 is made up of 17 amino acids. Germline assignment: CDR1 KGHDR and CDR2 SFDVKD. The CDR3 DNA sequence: TGTGCCACCAGTGATTTGGGCGGGAGGGGTAGCACAGATACGCAGTATTTT. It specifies CATSDLGGRGSTDTQYF.

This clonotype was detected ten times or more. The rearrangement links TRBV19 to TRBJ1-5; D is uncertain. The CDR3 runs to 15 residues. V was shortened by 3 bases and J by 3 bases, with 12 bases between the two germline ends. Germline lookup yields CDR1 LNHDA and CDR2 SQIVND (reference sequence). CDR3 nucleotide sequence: TGTGCCAGTAGTATGGGAGTCGGTTTCAATCAGCCCCAGCATTTT. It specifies CASSMGVGFNQPQHF. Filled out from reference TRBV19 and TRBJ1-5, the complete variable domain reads DGGITQSPKYLFRKEGQNVTLSCEQNLNHDAMYWYRQDPGQGLRLIYYSQIVNDFQKGDIAEGYSVSREKKESFPLTVTSAQKNPTAFYLCASSMGVGFNQPQHFGDGTRLSIL.

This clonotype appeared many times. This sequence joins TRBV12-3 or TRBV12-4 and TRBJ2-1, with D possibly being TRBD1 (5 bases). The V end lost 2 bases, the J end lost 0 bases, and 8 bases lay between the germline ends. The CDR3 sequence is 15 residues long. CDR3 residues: CASSLMGHSYNEQFF. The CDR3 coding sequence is TGTGCCAGCAGTTTAATGGGGCACTCCTACAATGAGCAGTTCTTC.

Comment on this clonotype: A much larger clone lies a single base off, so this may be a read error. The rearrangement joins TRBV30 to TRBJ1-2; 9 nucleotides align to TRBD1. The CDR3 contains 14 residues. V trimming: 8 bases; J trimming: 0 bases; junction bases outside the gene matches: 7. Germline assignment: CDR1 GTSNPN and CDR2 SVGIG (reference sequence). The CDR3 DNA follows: TGTGCCAGCAAAAGACAGGGGGCTAACTATGGCTACACCTTC. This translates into CASKRQGANYGYTF.

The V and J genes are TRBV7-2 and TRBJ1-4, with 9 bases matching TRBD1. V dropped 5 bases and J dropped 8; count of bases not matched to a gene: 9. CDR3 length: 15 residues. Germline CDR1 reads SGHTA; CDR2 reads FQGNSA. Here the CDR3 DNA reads TGTGCCAGCAGCCAGGCAGGACAGGGGTTCGAAAAACTGTTTTTT. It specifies CASSQAGQGFEKLFF.

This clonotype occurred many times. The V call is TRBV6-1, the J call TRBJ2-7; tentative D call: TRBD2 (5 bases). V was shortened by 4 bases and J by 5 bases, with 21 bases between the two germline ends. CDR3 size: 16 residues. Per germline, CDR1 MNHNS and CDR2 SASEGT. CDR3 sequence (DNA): TGTGCCAGCAGTGTTTGGTTGACGGCTCCCGGGGACGAGCAGTACTTC. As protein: CASSVWLTAPGDEQYF.

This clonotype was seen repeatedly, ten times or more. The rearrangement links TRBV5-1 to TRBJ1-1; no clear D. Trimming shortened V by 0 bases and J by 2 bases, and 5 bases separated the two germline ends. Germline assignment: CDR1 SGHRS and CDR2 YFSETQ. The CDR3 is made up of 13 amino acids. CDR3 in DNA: TGCGCCAGCAGCTTGGAGACCAACACTGAAGCTTTCTTT. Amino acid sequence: CASSLETNTEAFF.

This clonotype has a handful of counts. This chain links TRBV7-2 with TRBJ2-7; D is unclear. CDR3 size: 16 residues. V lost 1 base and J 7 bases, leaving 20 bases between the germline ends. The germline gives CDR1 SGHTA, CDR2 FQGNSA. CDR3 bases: TGTGCCAGCAGCTTAGGCGGAAGCCTCAGGTTGAGAGAGCAGTACTTC. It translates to CASSLGGSLRLREQYF.

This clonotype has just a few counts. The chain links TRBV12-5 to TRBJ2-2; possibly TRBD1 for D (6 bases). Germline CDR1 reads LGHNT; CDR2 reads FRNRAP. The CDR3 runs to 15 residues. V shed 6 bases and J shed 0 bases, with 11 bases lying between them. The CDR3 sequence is CASGSGQANTGELFF. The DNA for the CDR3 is TGTGCTAGTGGCTCGGGACAAGCGAACACCGGGGAGCTGTTTTTT.

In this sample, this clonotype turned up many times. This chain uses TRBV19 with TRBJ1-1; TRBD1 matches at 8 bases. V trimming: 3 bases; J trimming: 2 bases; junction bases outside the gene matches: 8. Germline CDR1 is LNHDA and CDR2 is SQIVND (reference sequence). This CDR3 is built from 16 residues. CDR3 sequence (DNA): TGTGCCAGTAGTATTGGGGCAGGGGGCGCCAACACTGAAGCTTTCTTT. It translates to CASSIGAGGANTEAFF. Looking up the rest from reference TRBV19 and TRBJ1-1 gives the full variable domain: DGGITQSPKYLFRKEGQNVTLSCEQNLNHDAMYWYRQDPGQGLRLIYYSQIVNDFQKGDIAEGYSVSREKKESFPLTVTSAQKNPTAFYLCASSIGAGGANTEAFFGQGTRLTVV.

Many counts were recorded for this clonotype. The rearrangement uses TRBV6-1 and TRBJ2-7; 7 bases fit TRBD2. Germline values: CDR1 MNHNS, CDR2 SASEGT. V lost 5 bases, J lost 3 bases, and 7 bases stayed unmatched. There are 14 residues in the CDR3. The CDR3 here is CASSPRGRDYEQYF. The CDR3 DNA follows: TGTGCCAGCAGTCCTCGGGGGAGGGACTACGAGCAGTACTTC.

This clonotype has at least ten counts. The CDR3 sequence is CASSLKGHYNEQFF. The DNA of the CDR3 is TGTGCCAGCAGCTTGAAGGGGCACTACAATGAGCAGTTCTTC. The rearrangement links TRBV7-9 to TRBJ2-1; a weak D match, TRBD1 (5 bases). The CDR3 is 14 amino acids. Looked up from germline, CDR1 is SEHNR and CDR2 is FQNEAQ (reference sequence). Trimming took off 3 bases at V and 3 bases at J, with 9 bases between the two ends.

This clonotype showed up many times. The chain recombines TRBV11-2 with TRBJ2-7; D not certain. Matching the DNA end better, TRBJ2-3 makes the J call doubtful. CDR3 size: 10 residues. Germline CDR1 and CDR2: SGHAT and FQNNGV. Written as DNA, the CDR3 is TGTGCCAGCAGCCAATATGAGCAGTATTTT. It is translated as CASSQYEQYF.

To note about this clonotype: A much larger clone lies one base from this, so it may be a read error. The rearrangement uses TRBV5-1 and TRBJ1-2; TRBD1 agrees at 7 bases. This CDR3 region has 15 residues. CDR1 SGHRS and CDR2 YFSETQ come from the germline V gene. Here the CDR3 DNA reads TGCCCCAGCAGCTTATACCAGGGGGGGGCAGGTGGCTACACCTTC. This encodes CPSSLYQGGAGGYTF. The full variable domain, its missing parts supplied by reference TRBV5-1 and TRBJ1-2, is KAGVTQTPRYLIKTRGQQVTLSCSPISGHRSVSWYQQTPGQGLQFLFEYFSETQRNKGNFPGRFSGRQFSNSRSEMNVSTLELGDSALYLCPSSLYQGGAGGYTFGSGTRLTVV.

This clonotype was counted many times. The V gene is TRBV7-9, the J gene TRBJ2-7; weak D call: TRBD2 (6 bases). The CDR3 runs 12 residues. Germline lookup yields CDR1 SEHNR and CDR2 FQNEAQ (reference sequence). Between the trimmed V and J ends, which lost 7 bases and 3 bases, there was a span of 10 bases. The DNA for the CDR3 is TGTGCCAGCATCGACGGGGGCTACGAGCAGTACTTC. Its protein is CASIDGGYEQYF.

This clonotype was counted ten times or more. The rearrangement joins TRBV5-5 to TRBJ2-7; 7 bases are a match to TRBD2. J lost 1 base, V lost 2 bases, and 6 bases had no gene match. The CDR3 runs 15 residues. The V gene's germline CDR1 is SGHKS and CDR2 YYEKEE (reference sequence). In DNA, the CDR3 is TGTGCCAGCAGCTTCGGCGCAGCGGGATCCTACGAGCAGTACTTC. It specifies CASSFGAAGSYEQYF.

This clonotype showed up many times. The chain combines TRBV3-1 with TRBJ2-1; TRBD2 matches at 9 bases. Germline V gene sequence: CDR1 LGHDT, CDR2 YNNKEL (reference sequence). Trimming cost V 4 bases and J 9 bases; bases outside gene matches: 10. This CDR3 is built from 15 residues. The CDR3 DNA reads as TGTGCCAGCAGCCCCTCCCTAGCGGGAATTGGTGAGCAGTTCTTC. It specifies CASSPSLAGIGEQFF.

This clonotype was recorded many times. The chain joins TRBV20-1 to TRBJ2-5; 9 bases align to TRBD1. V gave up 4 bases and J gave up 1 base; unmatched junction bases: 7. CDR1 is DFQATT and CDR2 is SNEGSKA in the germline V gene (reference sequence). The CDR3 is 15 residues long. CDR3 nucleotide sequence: TGCAGTGCTACGGACAGGGGCCGAGGCCAAGAGACCCAGTACTTC. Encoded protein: CSATDRGRGQETQYF.

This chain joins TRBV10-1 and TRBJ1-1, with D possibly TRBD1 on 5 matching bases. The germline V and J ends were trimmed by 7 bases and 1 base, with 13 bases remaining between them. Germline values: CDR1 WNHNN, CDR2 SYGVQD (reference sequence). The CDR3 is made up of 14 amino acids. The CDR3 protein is CASTPGTENTEAFF. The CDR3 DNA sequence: TGCGCCAGCACTCCCGGGACCGAGAACACTGAAGCTTTCTTT.